The source of this T cell receptor (beta chain) is a study of T cell responses to AZD1222 COVID-19 vaccine. Notes on the study in general: Every sample of the repertoires postdated the peak T cell response. Only a handful of AZD1222 recipients tested seropositive at baseline. Dominant CD4 TCR responses targeted spike regions 160-218 and 743-854.

Using immunoSEQ multiplex PCR, the repertoire was profiled, and TCRdb retains in-frame clones only, with some absent. The profile shows roughly 160,000 clones, roughly nine tenths of them singletons. With regard to this clone: No antigen is known for it.

The TCR sequence derives from an adult in good health. This specimen consisted of peripheral blood, obtained on day 0 of AZD1222 vaccination.

In DNA, the CDR3 is TGTGCCTGGAAATATTCAGGTAGTTCACCCCTCCACTTT. Amino acid sequence: CAWKYSGSSPLHF. The chain has TRBV30 and TRBJ1-6; D ambiguous. The germline V gene has CDR1 GTSNPN and CDR2 SVGIG (reference sequence). This CDR3 region has 13 residues. Trimming left V 4 bases short and J 9 bases short, with 13 bases between.